A selection of T cell receptor beta chains follows, all from one sample in a study of regulatory T cells in long-lasting Graves disease. TCRdb reanalysed the multiplex PCR reads using MiXCR and keeps one entry per CDR3 protein. The sample records about 420,000 distinct CDR3 sequences, roughly 15% being singletons. These data were also reused for a study on T cells in Graves' hyperthyroidism and ophthalmopathy.

Specimen: peripheral blood mononuclear cells (PBMCs), collected at new diagnosis, from a patient treated with antithyroid drugs. The receptors derive from a woman younger than 35 with Graves disease. CDR3s include the opening cysteine and the closing phenylalanine or tryptophan. Each record gives: V gene, CDR3 length, D gene, clone size, J gene, CDR3 protein, CDR3 DNA. A D gene is named only where the DNA matches it firmly. Rows give clone size only sometimes, using once, few, many, or a class for an expanded clone.

TRBV20-1	18	TRBD1	many	TRBJ2-5	CSARAGTGVGGIQETQYF	TGCAGTGCTAGAGCCGGGACAGGGGTTGGGGGGATCCAAGAGACCCAGTACTTC
TRBV30	16	TRBD2	few	TRBJ2-5	CAWSVLPSGSGETQYF	TGTGCCTGGAGTGTATTGCCTAGCGGGAGTGGAGAGACCCAGTACTTC
TRBV7-2	16	.	few	TRBJ2-2	CASSLRTADPTGELFF	TGTGCCAGCAGCCTCCGGACAGCCGATCCCACCGGGGAGCTGTTTTTT
TRBV30	11	.	.	TRBJ2-7	CAWSMNFEQYF	TGTGCCTGGAGCATGAATTTCGAGCAGTACTTC
TRBV27	13	.	many	TRBJ1-1	CASRDTSNTEAFF	TGTGCCAGCAGGGACACTTCTAACACTGAAGCTTTCTTT
TRBV27	16	TRBD2	many	TRBJ2-3	CASSFLTSGRADTQYF	TGTGCCAGCAGTTTCCTGACTAGCGGGAGAGCAGATACGCAGTATTTT
TRBV2	14	.	many	TRBJ1-2	CASSGDKSDYGYTF	TGTGCCAGCAGTGGGGACAAGTCGGACTATGGCTACACCTTC
TRBV7-9	15	TRBD2	many	TRBJ2-7	CASSLEGGDSYEQYF	TGCGCCAGCAGCTTGGAGGGAGGGGACTCCTACGAGCAGTACTTC
TRBV12-3/TRBV12-4	17	.	many	TRBJ1-4	CASSLALGDTGGEKLFF	TGTGCCAGCAGTTTAGCGCTGGGGGACACCGGAGGTGAAAAACTGTTTTTT
TRBV20-1	12	.	many	TRBJ1-1	CSANRQSTEAFF	TGCAGTGCTAACAGACAGAGCACTGAAGCTTTCTTT
TRBV7-4	15	.	.	TRBJ2-1	CASSLAGSRFKEQFF	TGTGCCAGCAGCTTAGCCGGGAGTCGGTTCAAGGAGCAGTTCTTC
TRBV3-1	13	TRBD1	many	TRBJ2-5	CASTRQGQETQYF	TGTGCCAGCACCCGACAGGGACAAGAGACCCAGTACTTC
TRBV28	13	.	.	TRBJ1-2	CASSFLGVNGYTF	TGTGCCAGCAGTTTCCTGGGGGTCAATGGCTACACCTTC
TRBV28	15	.	many	TRBJ2-3	CASRRSGVGTDTQYF	TGTGCCAGCAGACGGTCAGGGGTGGGCACAGATACGCAGTATTTT
TRBV11-2	14	TRBD2	many	TRBJ2-1	CASSSLSGRNEQFF	TGTGCCAGCAGCTCCTTAAGCGGGAGGAATGAGCAGTTCTTC
TRBV30	14	.	.	TRBJ2-2	CAWSLQPNTGELFF	TGTGCCTGGAGTCTACAGCCGAACACCGGGGAGCTGTTTTTT
TRBV11-3	17	.	.	TRBJ2-1	CASSPRLVQGSYNEQFF	TGTGCCAGCAGCCCCCGTTTGGTTCAAGGCTCCTACAATGAGCAGTTCTTC
TRBV14	15	.	many	TRBJ2-1	CASSLRGHLYNEQFF	TGTGCCAGCAGCCTTCGAGGGCACCTCTACAATGAGCAGTTCTTC
TRBV10-3	14	TRBD1	many	TRBJ1-1	CAISFGQGSTEAFF	TGTGCCATCAGTTTCGGACAGGGAAGCACTGAAGCTTTCTTT
TRBV7-9	14	.	.	TRBJ2-7	CASSLEVSVSEQYF	TGTGCCAGCAGCTTAGAGGTTAGCGTCTCCGAGCAGTACTTC
TRBV7-8	15	TRBD1	many	TRBJ1-6	CASSLHGQGFSPLHF	TGTGCCAGCAGCCTACACGGACAGGGGTTTTCACCCCTCCACTTT
TRBV28	14	TRBD1	.	TRBJ2-4	CASSFGTGRNIQYF	TGTGCCAGCAGTTTCGGGACAGGCAGAAACATTCAGTACTTC